This is a list of T cell receptor beta chains from one sample in a study of blood T cells in healthy people across ages. Each CDR3 protein is one row after TCRdb ran MiXCR on the 5' RACE reads. Of about 1.8 million distinct CDR3 sequences listed, roughly 50% are singletons. Material: blood. The receptors shown here come from a woman between 40 and 50 years old in good health. Each CDR3 is given with its conserved first and last residue.

V gene: TRBV27; J gene: TRBJ1-5; CDR3 protein: CASSFGAESNQPQHF
V gene: TRBV20-1; J gene: TRBJ1-2; CDR3 protein: CSALRDRGRTSAGYTF
V gene: TRBV7-9; J gene: TRBJ2-1; CDR3 protein: CASSLPTSGGPGDEQFF
V gene: TRBV4-2; J gene: TRBJ1-2; CDR3 protein: CASSQDEQVYGYTF
V gene: TRBV29-1; J gene: TRBJ1-2; CDR3 protein: CSGTGTNYGYTF
V gene: TRBV12-3/TRBV12-4; J gene: TRBJ1-5; CDR3 protein: CASRSQGYSNQPQHF
V gene: TRBV7-9; J gene: TRBJ2-5; CDR3 protein: CASEGGAREETQYF
V gene: TRBV29-1; J gene: TRBJ2-7; CDR3 protein: CSGSGGTGFLDEQYF
V gene: TRBV28; J gene: TRBJ2-7; CDR3 protein: CASTMDSIGYEQYF
V gene: TRBV7-2; J gene: TRBJ2-3; CDR3 protein: CASSFEKSTDTQYF
V gene: TRBV6-2/TRBV6-3; J gene: TRBJ2-1; CDR3 protein: CASSGPWGTEQFF
V gene: TRBV7-2; J gene: TRBJ1-2; CDR3 protein: CASSRDRGYGGYTF
V gene: TRBV10-3; J gene: TRBJ2-5; CDR3 protein: CAISDLAWVGTSGGLQETQYF
V gene: TRBV20-1; J gene: TRBJ1-2; CDR3 protein: CIGRRGDYGYTF
V gene: TRBV20-1; J gene: TRBJ1-2; CDR3 protein: CSVAAGYTF
V gene: TRBV3-1; J gene: TRBJ2-5; CDR3 protein: CASSRRTAKETQYF
V gene: TRBV2; J gene: TRBJ2-6; CDR3 protein: CASVAAWSSGANVLTF
V gene: TRBV28; J gene: TRBJ2-3; CDR3 protein: CASSFTLGGTDTQYF
V gene: TRBV15; J gene: TRBJ2-3; CDR3 protein: CATSREGLGRADTQYF
V gene: TRBV7-7; J gene: TRBJ2-1; CDR3 protein: CASSPLRRNEQFF
V gene: TRBV28; J gene: TRBJ2-1; CDR3 protein: CASQALGSGYNEQFF
V gene: TRBV7-2; J gene: TRBJ2-7; CDR3 protein: CASSLEGATTQYF
V gene: TRBV10-3; J gene: TRBJ2-5; CDR3 protein: CAISDRIWETQYF
V gene: TRBV12-3/TRBV12-4; J gene: TRBJ2-7; CDR3 protein: CASSFTDSQRAQYF
V gene: TRBV20-1; J gene: TRBJ2-3; CDR3 protein: CSARGFPGTGFYTGDTQYF
V gene: TRBV5-1; J gene: TRBJ1-2; CDR3 protein: CASSLARDRCSYGYTF
V gene: TRBV7-9; J gene: TRBJ1-1; CDR3 protein: CASSQLVGARTAFF
V gene: TRBV15; J gene: TRBJ1-2; CDR3 protein: CATSRKNTGTGVGYTF
V gene: TRBV6-1; J gene: TRBJ1-2; CDR3 protein: CASRPGMSYGYTF
V gene: TRBV5-1; J gene: TRBJ1-1; CDR3 protein: CASSLVRQGGMNTEAFF
V gene: TRBV28; J gene: TRBJ2-4; CDR3 protein: CASSHSLPLPNIQYF
V gene: TRBV20-1; J gene: TRBJ1-5; CDR3 protein: CSARDPRGRSNQPQHF
V gene: TRBV4-3; J gene: TRBJ2-4; CDR3 protein: CASSQDLGLAKNIQYF
V gene: TRBV4-3; J gene: TRBJ1-6; CDR3 protein: CASSQESGTNSPLHF
V gene: TRBV20-1; J gene: TRBJ2-1; CDR3 protein: CSANRRGPAGEQFF
V gene: TRBV6-6; J gene: TRBJ1-1; CDR3 protein: CASTPPPGQGSEAFF
V gene: TRBV4-3; J gene: TRBJ2-3; CDR3 protein: CASSRGLAGPDTQYF
V gene: TRBV12-3/TRBV12-4; J gene: TRBJ2-1; CDR3 protein: CASSTEQGPYNEQFF
V gene: TRBV3-1; J gene: TRBJ2-1; CDR3 protein: CASSQVTGNNEQFF
V gene: TRBV25-1; J gene: TRBJ2-4; CDR3 protein: CASRSRIENIQYF
V gene: TRBV29-1; J gene: TRBJ1-2; CDR3 protein: CSVDPTNYGYTF
V gene: TRBV5-1; J gene: TRBJ1-1; CDR3 protein: CASSSPEGGMNTEAFF
V gene: TRBV18; J gene: TRBJ2-1; CDR3 protein: CASSPRGGSNEQFF
V gene: TRBV20-1; J gene: TRBJ1-6; CDR3 protein: CSARRAGNSYNSPLHF
V gene: TRBV4-2; J gene: TRBJ2-3; CDR3 protein: CASSDYSGSADTQYF
V gene: TRBV9; J gene: TRBJ2-3; CDR3 protein: CASSVQNPDVTTDTQYF
V gene: TRBV5-1; J gene: TRBJ1-2; CDR3 protein: CASRDPGYGYTF
V gene: TRBV2; J gene: .; CDR3 protein: CASNILAGGQSEQYF
V gene: TRBV28; J gene: TRBJ2-1; CDR3 protein: CASSSTGVNYYNEQFF
V gene: TRBV20-1; J gene: .; CDR3 protein: CSAKDNYEQYF
V gene: TRBV7-9; J gene: TRBJ2-1; CDR3 protein: CASSSLGGSGGNEQFF
V gene: TRBV7-2; J gene: TRBJ2-3; CDR3 protein: CASSLASGGAVTDTQYF
V gene: TRBV20-1; J gene: TRBJ2-1; CDR3 protein: CSATQAYEQFF
V gene: TRBV20-1; J gene: TRBJ1-2; CDR3 protein: CSARGAGATNYGYTF
V gene: TRBV5-1; J gene: TRBJ2-1; CDR3 protein: CASASGSSVLSEQFF
V gene: TRBV14; J gene: TRBJ1-1; CDR3 protein: CASSRIRNTEAFF
V gene: TRBV5-1; J gene: TRBJ2-7; CDR3 protein: CASSPDSLVEQYF
V gene: TRBV20-1; J gene: .; CDR3 protein: CSARDPRGHEQYF
V gene: TRBV7-2; J gene: TRBJ2-7; CDR3 protein: CASSLEASGVYEQYF
V gene: TRBV20-1; J gene: TRBJ2-5; CDR3 protein: CSARGSTWETQYF